This entry concerns a single T cell receptor (beta chain). Its target is not known. Using immunoSEQ multiplex PCR, the repertoire was profiled, and TCRdb retains in-frame clones only, with some absent. Here the sample spans approximately 60,000 clones, approximately 89% being singletons. The data belong to a study of PD-1 blockade in classical Hodgkin lymphoma. The wider study: Nivolumab was given intravenously to patients at 3 mg/kg every 2 weeks.

All patients experienced relapse after autologous stem cell transplantation, and brentuximab vedotin exposure was variable. Study findings and constraints: Complete responders matched newly diagnosed patients in baseline diversity. Nivolumab starters within 1 year of ASCT were excluded. Newly diagnosed patients reportedly had lower baseline TCR diversity than healthy donors.

Germline CDR1 reads SGHDT; CDR2 reads YYEEEE. Trimming shortened V by 4 bases and J by 7 bases, and 11 bases separated the two germline ends. The CDR3 has 12 residues. The clonotype originates from a human donor with classical Hodgkin lymphoma. The sample consisted of peripheral blood mononuclear cells (PBMCs), taken at baseline. The chain links TRBV5-6 to TRBJ1-1; D is possibly TRBD1 (6 bases). CDR3 protein: CASSPQDSEAFF. The DNA for the CDR3 is TGTGCCAGCAGCCCCCAGGACAGTGAAGCTTTCTTT.